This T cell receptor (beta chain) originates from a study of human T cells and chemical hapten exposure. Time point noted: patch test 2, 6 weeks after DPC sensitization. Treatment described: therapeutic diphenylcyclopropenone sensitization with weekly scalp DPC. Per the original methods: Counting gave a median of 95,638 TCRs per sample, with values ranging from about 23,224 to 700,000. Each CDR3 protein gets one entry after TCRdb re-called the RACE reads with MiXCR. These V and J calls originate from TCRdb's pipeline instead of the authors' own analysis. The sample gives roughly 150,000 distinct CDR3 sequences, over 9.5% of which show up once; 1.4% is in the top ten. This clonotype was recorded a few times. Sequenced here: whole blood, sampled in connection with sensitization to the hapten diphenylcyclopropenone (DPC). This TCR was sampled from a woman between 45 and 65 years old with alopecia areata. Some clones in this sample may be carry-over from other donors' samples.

The CDR3 nucleotides read TGCAGTGCTCCGGAACCGACAGGGATTTACACTGAAGCTTTCTTT. Its protein is CSAPEPTGIYTEAFF. The chain couples TRBV20-1 to TRBJ1-1; 7 bases are shared with TRBD1. Trimming at V came to 5 bases and at J to 3 bases, leaving 12 bases not matched to a gene. This CDR3 spans 15 amino acids. From germline, CDR1 is DFQATT and CDR2 SNEGSKA (reference sequence).